Listed below are T cell receptor beta chains from one sample, sequenced in a study of blood T cell repertoires in COVID-19. Clones were read by immunoSEQ multiplex PCR, and TCRdb kept only the in-frame ones, dropping some. The table shows around 130,000 clones, with 65% to 90% occurring only once. Material: PBMCs or T cells enriched from blood (not recorded which). These receptors were taken from a woman between 50 and 59 years old who had recovered from COVID-19. CDR3s include the opening cysteine and the closing phenylalanine or tryptophan. A D gene is named only where the DNA matches it firmly. The listing skips clone size in some rows; elsewhere it reads once, few, many or a size class.

>TRBD2|TRBV5-1|TRBJ2-1|-
CASSLGLLAVSTYNEQFF
TGCGCCAGCAGCTTAGGTCTACTAGCGGTGTCCACCTACAATGAGCAGTTCTTC
>TRBD1|TRBV7-8|TRBJ2-5|-
CASSRRGPETQYF
TGTGCCAGCAGCCGAAGGGGGCCAGAGACCCAGTACTTC
>-|TRBV3-1/TRBV3-2|TRBJ1-2|-
CASSQIGMPGYTF
TGTGCCAGCAGCCAGATCGGGATGCCGGGCTACACCTTC
>-|TRBV6-4|TRBJ2-7|-
CASSDGAAGASYEQYF
TGTGCCAGCAGTGACGGCGCGGCGGGGGCCTCCTACGAGCAGTACTTC
>-|TRBV5-1|TRBJ2-5|-
CASSLGRGGVQETQYF
TGCGCCAGCAGCTTGGGTCGGGGTGGGGTCCAAGAGACCCAGTACTTC
>TRBD1|TRBV6-5|TRBJ2-3|-
CASRYGTGNTDTQYF
TGTGCCAGCCGCTACGGGACAGGCAACACAGATACGCAGTATTTT
>-|TRBV5-4|TRBJ1-5|-
CASSFRFWWGREDQPQHF
TGTGCCAGCAGCTTTCGGTTCTGGTGGGGTCGGGAGGATCAGCCCCAGCATTTT
>TRBD1|TRBV6-1|TRBJ1-5|few
CASSGPGTGGNQPQHF
TGTGCCAGCAGTGGCCCCGGGACAGGGGGTAATCAGCCCCAGCATTTT
>TRBD1|TRBV2|TRBJ1-1|-
CASSPGTGRNKAFF
TGTGCCAGCAGCCCCGGGACAGGGAGGAATAAAGCTTTCTTT
>TRBD2|TRBV6-5|TRBJ2-1|-
CASRVAGVHYNEQFF
TGTGCCAGCAGGGTAGCGGGGGTACACTACAATGAGCAGTTCTTC
>-|TRBV7-2|TRBJ1-1|-
CASSLASSYGVTEAFF
TGTGCCAGCAGCTTAGCAAGTTCGTACGGAGTCACTGAAGCTTTCTTT
>TRBD1|TRBV9|TRBJ2-3|-
CASSAGTGVARGTDTQYF
TGTGCCAGCAGCGCCGGGACAGGGGTTGCTCGGGGCACAGATACGCAGTATTTT
>TRBD1|TRBV6-5|TRBJ1-2|-
CASSYMDRDYGYTF
TGTGCCAGCAGTTACATGGACAGGGACTATGGCTACACCTTC
>-|TRBV10-1|TRBJ2-7|-
CASSESTGQRRYEQYF
TGCGCCAGCAGTGAGTCGACGGGACAACGGAGGTACGAGCAGTACTTC
>TRBD2|TRBV10-3|TRBJ2-3|-
CAISGSGGTDTQYF
TGTGCCATCAGTGGTAGCGGGGGCACAGATACGCAGTATTTT
>-|TRBV11-2|TRBJ2-6|-
CASTPGINTGANVLTF
TGTGCCAGCACCCCGGGGATTAATACTGGGGCCAACGTCCTGACTTTC
>-|TRBV7-2|TRBJ2-5|-
CASSLAGGRRETQYF
TGTGCCAGCAGCTTAGCGGGGGGGCGTAGAGAGACCCAGTACTTC
>-|TRBV13|TRBJ2-7|once
CASSPTPGGTYEQYF
TGTGCCAGCAGCCCAACCCCCGGAGGGACCTACGAGCAGTACTTC
>TRBD2|TRBV6-2/TRBV6-3|TRBJ2-7|-
CASSYRVTSGPYEQYF
TGTGCCAGCAGTTATCGGGTAACTAGCGGCCCCTACGAGCAGTACTTC
>-|TRBV6-1|TRBJ2-5|-
CASSENRVYRETQYF
TGTGCCAGCAGTGAAAACAGGGTTTATCGAGAGACCCAGTACTTC
>TRBD1|TRBV5-1|TRBJ2-5|once
CASSYQGAWETQYF
TGCGCCAGCAGCTACCAGGGGGCTTGGGAGACCCAGTACTTC
>-|TRBV6-5|TRBJ1-1|-
CASSYDSAGEAFF
TGTGCCAGCAGTTACGATTCCGCCGGTGAAGCTTTCTTT
>TRBD2|TRBV7-9|TRBJ2-2|-
CASSLLLAGPTGELFF
TGTGCCAGCAGCTTACTACTAGCGGGCCCCACCGGGGAGCTGTTTTTT
>TRBD1|TRBV7-6|TRBJ1-3|few
CASSRTGGGSGNTIYF
TGTGCCAGCAGCCGTACAGGGGGCGGCTCTGGAAACACCATATATTTT
>TRBD1|TRBV27|TRBJ2-7|-
CASSLGTAASYEQYF
TGTGCCAGCAGTTTAGGGACAGCTGCCTCCTACGAGCAGTACTTC
>TRBD1|TRBV4-3|TRBJ2-7|-
CASSLTGREQYF
TGCGCCAGCAGCCTGACAGGGCGCGAGCAGTACTTC
>-|TRBV7-9|TRBJ1-1|-
CASSPKLRAFF
TGTGCCAGCAGCCCCAAGCTCCGGGCTTTCTTT
>TRBD1|TRBV7-3|TRBJ1-1|-
CASSLTGQGNTEAFF
TGTGCCAGCAGCTTAACGGGACAGGGAAACACTGAAGCTTTCTTT
>-|TRBV18|TRBJ1-4|-
CASSPAVGRANEKLFF
TGTGCCAGCTCACCGGCAGTAGGGCGGGCTAATGAAAAACTGTTTTTT
>TRBD1|TRBV3-1/TRBV3-2|TRBJ1-2|-
CASRPSRDRKAGYTF
TGTGCCAGCAGACCCTCTCGGGACAGAAAAGCTGGCTACACCTTC
>-|TRBV19|TRBJ1-3|-
CASSIRGTGNTIYF
TGTGCCAGTAGTATTCGGGGAACTGGAAACACCATATATTTT
>-|TRBV7-9|TRBJ1-3|-
CASSLVRDTGNTIYF
TGTGCCAGCAGCTTAGTCAGGGATACTGGAAACACCATATATTTT
>-|TRBV18|TRBJ2-7|once
CASSPPAGLGSYEQYF
TGTGCCAGCTCACCACCGGCAGGGCTGGGCTCCTACGAGCAGTACTTC
>-|TRBV3-1/TRBV3-2|TRBJ1-2|once
CASSQVGRANYGYTF
TGTGCCAGCAGCCAAGTTGGCAGGGCTAACTATGGCTACACCTTC
>TRBD1|TRBV9|TRBJ2-2|few
CASSASTGPTGELFF
TGTGCCAGCAGCGCCTCGACAGGGCCTACCGGGGAGCTGTTTTTT
>-|TRBV5-6|TRBJ1-2|-
CASSHGQRYGYTF
TGTGCCAGCAGCCACGGACAGCGCTATGGCTACACCTTC
>TRBD1|TRBV6-5|TRBJ2-7|-
CASSTRTGDYEQYF
TGTGCCAGCAGTACTCGGACAGGGGATTACGAGCAGTACTTC
>TRBD1|TRBV7-3|TRBJ1-2|once
CASSSEDRTTLLYGYTF
TGTGCCAGCAGCTCTGAGGACAGGACGACCCTTCTCTATGGCTACACCTTC
>-|TRBV5-4|TRBJ1-4|-
CASSLGRQTNEKLFF
TGTGCCAGCAGCTTGGGAAGACAGACTAATGAAAAACTGTTTTTT
>TRBD1|TRBV27|TRBJ2-7|-
CASSFLDRDEQYF
TGTGCCAGCAGTTTCCTCGACAGGGACGAGCAGTACTTC
>TRBD1|TRBV30|TRBJ1-1|few
CAWSWGQGMNTEAFF
TGTGCCTGGAGTTGGGGACAGGGGATGAACACTGAAGCTTTCTTT
>-|TRBV7-9|TRBJ1-1|-
CASSLGLERNTEAFF
TGTGCCAGCAGCTTGGGACTTGAGAGGAACACTGAAGCTTTCTTT
>-|TRBV2|TRBJ2-7|few
CASSREVYEQYF
TGTGCCAGTTCCAGGGAAGTCTACGAGCAGTACTTC
>-|TRBV19|TRBJ1-2|-
CASSTRMTVNYGYTF
TGTGCCAGTAGTACGCGAATGACAGTGAACTATGGCTACACCTTC
>-|TRBV3-1/TRBV3-2|TRBJ1-6|-
CASSQVTSSPLHF
TGTGCCAGCAGCCAAGTCACGAGCTCACCCCTCCACTTT
>-|TRBV5-1|TRBJ1-6|-
CASSLGDINEPLHF
TGCGCCAGCAGCTTGGGGGACATAAATGAGCCCCTCCACTTT
>-|TRBV5-1|TRBJ2-7|-
CASSSGEHEQYF
TGCGCCAGCTCCTCAGGGGAACACGAGCAGTACTTC
>-|TRBV5-1|TRBJ2-6|-
CASAGRPGANVLTF
TGCGCCAGCGCGGGACGGCCCGGGGCCAACGTCCTGACTTTC
>TRBD1|TRBV2|TRBJ2-7|few
CASKTGQGAYYEQYF
TGTGCCAGCAAGACCGGACAGGGGGCATACTACGAGCAGTACTTC
>-|TRBV3-1/TRBV3-2|TRBJ1-2|once
CASSQDGRAGYGYTF
TGTGCCAGCAGCCAAGATGGGAGGGCGGGCTATGGCTACACCTTC
>-|TRBV9|TRBJ2-5|-
CASSVVASQETQYF
TGTGCCAGCAGCGTAGTGGCCAGCCAAGAGACCCAGTACTTC
>-|TRBV4-3|TRBJ1-3|-
CASSQNPAGLSGNTIYF
TGCGCCAGCAGCCAAAATCCCGCGGGCCTCTCTGGAAACACCATATATTTT
>TRBD1|TRBV4-3|TRBJ1-2|-
CASSPGQGSYYGYTF
TGCGCCAGCAGCCCGGGACAGGGGTCCTACTATGGCTACACCTTC
>TRBD2|TRBV14|TRBJ2-7|-
CASSQMGGESYEQYF
TGTGCCAGCAGCCAAATGGGGGGGGAGTCCTACGAGCAGTACTTC